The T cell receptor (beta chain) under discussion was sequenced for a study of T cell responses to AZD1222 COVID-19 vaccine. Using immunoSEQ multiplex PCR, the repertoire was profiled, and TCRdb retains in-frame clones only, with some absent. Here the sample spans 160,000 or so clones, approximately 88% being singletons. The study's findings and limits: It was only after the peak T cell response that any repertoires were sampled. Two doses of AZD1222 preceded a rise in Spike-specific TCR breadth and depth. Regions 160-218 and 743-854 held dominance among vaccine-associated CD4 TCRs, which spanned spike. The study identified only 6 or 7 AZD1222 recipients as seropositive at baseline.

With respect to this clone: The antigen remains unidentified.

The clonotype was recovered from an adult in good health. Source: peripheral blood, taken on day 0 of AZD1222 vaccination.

CDR3 region: CASSLMGVQVNTEAFF. The CDR3 DNA follows: TGCGCCAGCAGCTTGATGGGGGTTCAGGTGAACACTGAAGCTTTCTTT. The chain carries TRBV5-1 and TRBJ1-1; D perhaps matches TRBD1 (5 bases). Trimming stripped 1 base from V and 0 bases from J, with 13 bases between. The V gene's germline CDR1 is SGHRS and CDR2 YFSETQ. The CDR3 loop spans 16 amino acids.